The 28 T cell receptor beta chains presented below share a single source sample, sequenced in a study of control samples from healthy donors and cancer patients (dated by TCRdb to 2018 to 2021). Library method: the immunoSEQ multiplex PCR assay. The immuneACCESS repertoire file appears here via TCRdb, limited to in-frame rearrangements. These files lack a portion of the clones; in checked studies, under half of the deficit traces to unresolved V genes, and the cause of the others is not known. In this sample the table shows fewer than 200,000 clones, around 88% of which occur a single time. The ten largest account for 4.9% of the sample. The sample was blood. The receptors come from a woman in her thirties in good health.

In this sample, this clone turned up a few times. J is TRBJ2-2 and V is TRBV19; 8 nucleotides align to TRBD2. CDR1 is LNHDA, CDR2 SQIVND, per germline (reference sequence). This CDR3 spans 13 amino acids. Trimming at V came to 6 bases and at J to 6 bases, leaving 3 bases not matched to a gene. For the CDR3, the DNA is TGTGCCAGTAGCGGGGGGGGACCCGGGGAGCTGTTTTTT. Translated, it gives CASSGGGPGELFF.

The CDR3 nucleotides are TGTGCCAGCAGCTTGCGGAGGGGGGACACAGATACGCAGTATTTT. It translates to CASSLRRGDTDTQYF. This chain links TRBV5-4 with TRBJ2-3; D is possibly TRBD1 or TRBD2 (6 bases each). Germline lookup yields CDR1 SGHNT and CDR2 YYREEE (reference sequence). Trimming took 1 base from V and 2 from J, leaving 11 bases between them. CDR3 length equals 15 residues.

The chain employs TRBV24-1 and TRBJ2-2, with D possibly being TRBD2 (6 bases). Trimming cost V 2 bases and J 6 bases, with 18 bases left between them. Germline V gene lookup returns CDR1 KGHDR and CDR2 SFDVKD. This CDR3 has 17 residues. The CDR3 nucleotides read TGTGCCACCAGTGATTCTTGGACGGCCCGGGGGTCCGGGGAGCTGTTTTTT. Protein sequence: CATSDSWTARGSGELFF.

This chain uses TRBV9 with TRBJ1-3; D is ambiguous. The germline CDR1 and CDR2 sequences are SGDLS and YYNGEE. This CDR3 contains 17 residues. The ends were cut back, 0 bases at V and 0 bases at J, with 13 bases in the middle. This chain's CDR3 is CASSVERHPSSGNTIYF. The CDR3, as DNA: TGTGCCAGCAGCGTAGAAAGACACCCCAGCTCTGGAAACACCATATATTTT.

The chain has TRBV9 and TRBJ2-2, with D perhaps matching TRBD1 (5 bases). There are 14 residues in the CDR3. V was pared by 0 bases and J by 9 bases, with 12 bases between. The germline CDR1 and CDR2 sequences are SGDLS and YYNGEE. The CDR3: CASSVVMVDRELFF. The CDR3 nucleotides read TGTGCCAGCAGCGTAGTAATGGTGGACAGGGAGCTGTTTTTT.

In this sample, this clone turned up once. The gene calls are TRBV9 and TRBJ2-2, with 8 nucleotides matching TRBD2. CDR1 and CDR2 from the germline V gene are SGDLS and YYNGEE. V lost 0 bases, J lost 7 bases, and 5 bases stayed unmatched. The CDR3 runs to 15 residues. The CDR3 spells CASSVDPGGGGELFF. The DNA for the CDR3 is TGTGCCAGCAGCGTAGACCCGGGGGGGGGCGGGGAGCTGTTTTTT. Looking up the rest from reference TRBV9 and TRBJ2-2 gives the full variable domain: DSGVTQTPKHLITATGQRVTLRCSPRSGDLSVYWYQQSLDQGLQFLIQYYNGEERAKGNILERFSAQQFPDLHSELNLSSLELGDSALYFCASSVDPGGGGELFFGEGSRLTVL.

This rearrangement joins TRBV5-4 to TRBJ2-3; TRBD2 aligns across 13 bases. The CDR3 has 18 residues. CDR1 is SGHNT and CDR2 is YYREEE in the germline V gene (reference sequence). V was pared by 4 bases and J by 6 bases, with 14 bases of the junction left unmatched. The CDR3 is CASSRPWTSGGPRDTQYF. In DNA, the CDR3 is TGTGCCAGCAGCCGCCCGTGGACTAGCGGGGGCCCGAGGGATACGCAGTATTTT.

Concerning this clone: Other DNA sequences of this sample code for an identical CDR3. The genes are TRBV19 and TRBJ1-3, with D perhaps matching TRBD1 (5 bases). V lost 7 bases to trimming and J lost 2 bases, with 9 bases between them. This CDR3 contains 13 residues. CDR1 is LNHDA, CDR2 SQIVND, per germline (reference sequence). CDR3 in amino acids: CASNKGTGNTIYF. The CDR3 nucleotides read TGTGCCAGTAACAAGGGGACTGGAAACACCATATATTTT.

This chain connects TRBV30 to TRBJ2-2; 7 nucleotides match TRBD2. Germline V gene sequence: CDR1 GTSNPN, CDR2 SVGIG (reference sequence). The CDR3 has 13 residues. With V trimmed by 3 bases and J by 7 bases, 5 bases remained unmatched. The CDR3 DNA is TGTGCCTGGAGCGGACTAGGACGCGGGGAGCTGTTTTTT. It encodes CAWSGLGRGELFF.

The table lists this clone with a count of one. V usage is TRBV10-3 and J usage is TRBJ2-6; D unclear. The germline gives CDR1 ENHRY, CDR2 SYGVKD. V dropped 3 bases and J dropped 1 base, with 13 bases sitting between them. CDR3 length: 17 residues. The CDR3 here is CAISDFAFSSGANVLTF. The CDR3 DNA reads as TGTGCCATCAGTGACTTCGCGTTCTCTTCTGGGGCCAACGTCCTGACTTTC.

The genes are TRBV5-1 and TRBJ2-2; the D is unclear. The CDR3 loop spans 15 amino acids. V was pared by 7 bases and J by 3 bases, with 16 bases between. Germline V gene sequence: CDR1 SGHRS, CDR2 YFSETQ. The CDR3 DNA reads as TGCGCCAGCCACGGGTGGTCCGCGGACACCGGGGAGCTGTTTTTT. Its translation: CASHGWSADTGELFF.

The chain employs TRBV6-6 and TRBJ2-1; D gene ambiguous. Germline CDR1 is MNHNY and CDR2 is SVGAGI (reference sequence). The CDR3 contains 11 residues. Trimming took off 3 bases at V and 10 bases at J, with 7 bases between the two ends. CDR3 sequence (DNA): TGTGCCAGCAGTTATTACAGCGAGCAGTTCTTC. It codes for CASSYYSEQFF.

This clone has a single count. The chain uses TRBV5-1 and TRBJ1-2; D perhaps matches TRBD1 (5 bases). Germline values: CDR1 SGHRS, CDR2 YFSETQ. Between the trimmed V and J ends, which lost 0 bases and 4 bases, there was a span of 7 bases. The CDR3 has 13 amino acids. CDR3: CASSLDRIYGYTF. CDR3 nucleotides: TGCGCCAGCAGCTTGGACAGGATCTATGGCTACACCTTC. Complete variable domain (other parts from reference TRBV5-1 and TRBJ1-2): KAGVTQTPRYLIKTRGQQVTLSCSPISGHRSVSWYQQTPGQGLQFLFEYFSETQRNKGNFPGRFSGRQFSNSRSEMNVSTLELGDSALYLCASSLDRIYGYTFGSGTRLTVV.

CDR3 DNA: TGCGCCAGCAGCCAAGTTATGCGGTTGGGCACCCTCTCTCCCTACAATGAGCAGTTCTTC. This codes for CASSQVMRLGTLSPYNEQFF. The chain recombines TRBV4-1 with TRBJ2-1; no definite D call. V lost 1 base and J 2 bases, leaving 24 bases between the germline ends. This CDR3 has 20 amino acids. Germline V gene sequence: CDR1 MGHRA, CDR2 YSYEKL.

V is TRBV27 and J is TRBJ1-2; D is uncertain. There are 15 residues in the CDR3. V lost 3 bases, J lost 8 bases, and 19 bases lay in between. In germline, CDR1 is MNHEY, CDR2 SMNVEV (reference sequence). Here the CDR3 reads CASSLPIQGVLGYTF. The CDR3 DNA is TGTGCCAGCAGTTTGCCCATTCAAGGTGTCTTAGGCTACACCTTC.

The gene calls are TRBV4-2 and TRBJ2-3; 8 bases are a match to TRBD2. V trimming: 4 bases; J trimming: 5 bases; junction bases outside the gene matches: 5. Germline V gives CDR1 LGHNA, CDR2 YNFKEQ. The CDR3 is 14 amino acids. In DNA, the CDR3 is TGTGCCAGCAGCCGTACGGGGGGGCAAGATACGCAGTATTTT. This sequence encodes CASSRTGGQDTQYF.

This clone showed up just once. CDR3 region: CASSSGYGGLTDTQYF. Here the CDR3 DNA reads TGTGCCAGCAGCTCGGGTTATGGGGGTCTCACAGATACGCAGTATTTT. V and J are TRBV5-4 and TRBJ2-3; the D call may be TRBD1 or TRBD2 (5 bases each). The germline V gene has CDR1 SGHNT and CDR2 YYREEE (reference sequence). This CDR3 region has 16 residues. V was trimmed by 3 bases and J by 2 bases, leaving 16 bases between them.

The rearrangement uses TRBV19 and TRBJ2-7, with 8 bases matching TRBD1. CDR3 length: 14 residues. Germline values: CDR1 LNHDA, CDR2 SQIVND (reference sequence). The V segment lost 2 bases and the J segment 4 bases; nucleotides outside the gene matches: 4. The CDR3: CASSIQGASYEQYF. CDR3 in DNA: TGTGCCAGTAGTATACAGGGGGCATCGTACGAGCAGTACTTC.

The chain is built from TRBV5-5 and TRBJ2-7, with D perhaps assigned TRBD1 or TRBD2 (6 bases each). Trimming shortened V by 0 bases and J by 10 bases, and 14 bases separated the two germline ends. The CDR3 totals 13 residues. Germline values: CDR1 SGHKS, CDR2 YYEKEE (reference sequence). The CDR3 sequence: CASSLVSGGGQYF. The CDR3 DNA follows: TGTGCCAGCAGCTTGGTATCCGGGGGCGGACAGTACTTC.

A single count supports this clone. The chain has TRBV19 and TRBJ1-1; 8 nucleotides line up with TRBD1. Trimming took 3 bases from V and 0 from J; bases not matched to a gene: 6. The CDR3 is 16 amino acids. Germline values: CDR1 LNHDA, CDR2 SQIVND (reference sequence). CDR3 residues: CASSMTGVIMNTEAFF. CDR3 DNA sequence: TGTGCCAGTAGTATGACAGGGGTTATCATGAACACTGAAGCTTTCTTT.

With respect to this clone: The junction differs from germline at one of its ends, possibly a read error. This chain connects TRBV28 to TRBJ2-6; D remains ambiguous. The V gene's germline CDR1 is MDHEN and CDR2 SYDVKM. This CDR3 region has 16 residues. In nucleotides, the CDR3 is TGTGCCAGCAGTCCCTCCTCCACCTCTGGGTCCAACGTCCTGACTTTC. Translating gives CASSPSSTSGSNVLTF. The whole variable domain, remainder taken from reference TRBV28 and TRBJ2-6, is DVKVTQSSRYLVKRTGEKVFLECVQDMDHENMFWYRQDPGLGLRLIYFSYDVKMKEKGDIPEGYSVSREKKERFSLILESASTNQTSMYLCASSPSSTSGSNVLTFGAGSRLTVL.

CDR3: CASAAGTGNTGELFF. CDR3 DNA: TGTGCCAGCGCAGCCGGGACAGGGAACACCGGGGAGCTGTTTTTT. J is TRBJ2-2 and V is TRBV7-9; TRBD1 agrees at 8 bases. The CDR3 runs 15 residues. Germline V gives CDR1 SEHNR, CDR2 FQNEAQ (reference sequence). V lost 8 bases, J lost 1 base, and 6 bases stayed unmatched.

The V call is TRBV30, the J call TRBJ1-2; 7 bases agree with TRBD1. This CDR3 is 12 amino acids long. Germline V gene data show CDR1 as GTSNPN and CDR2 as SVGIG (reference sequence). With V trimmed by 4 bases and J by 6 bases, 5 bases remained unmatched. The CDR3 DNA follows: TGTGCCTGGATCCGCAGGGGGAATGGCTACACCTTC. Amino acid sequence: CAWIRRGNGYTF.

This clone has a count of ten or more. Here the CDR3 reads CASSIDGTGGVQPQHF. CDR3 bases: TGTGCCAGTAGTATCGACGGGACAGGGGGCGTTCAGCCCCAGCATTTT. The rearrangement uses TRBV19 and TRBJ1-5; 12 bases are shared with TRBD1. The CDR3 extends over 16 amino acids. V lost 3 bases to trimming and J lost 6 bases; unmatched junction nucleotides: 6. Per the germline V gene, CDR1 is LNHDA and CDR2 is SQIVND (reference sequence). Based on the CDR3 plus reference TRBV19 and TRBJ1-5, the full variable domain is DGGITQSPKYLFRKEGQNVTLSCEQNLNHDAMYWYRQDPGQGLRLIYYSQIVNDFQKGDIAEGYSVSREKKESFPLTVTSAQKNPTAFYLCASSIDGTGGVQPQHFGDGTRLSIL.

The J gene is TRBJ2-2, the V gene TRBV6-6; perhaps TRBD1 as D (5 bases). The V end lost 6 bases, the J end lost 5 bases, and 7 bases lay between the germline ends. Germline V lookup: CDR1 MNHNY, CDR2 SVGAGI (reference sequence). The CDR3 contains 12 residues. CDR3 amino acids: CASSHRTGELFF. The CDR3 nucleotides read TGTGCCAGCAGCCACAGGACCGGGGAGCTGTTTTTT.

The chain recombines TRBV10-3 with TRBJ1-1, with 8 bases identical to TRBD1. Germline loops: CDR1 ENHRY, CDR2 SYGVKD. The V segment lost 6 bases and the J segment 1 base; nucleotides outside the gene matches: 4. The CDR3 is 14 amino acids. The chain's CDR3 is CAISVQGANTEAFF. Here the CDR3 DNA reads TGTGCCATCAGCGTTCAGGGGGCGAACACTGAAGCTTTCTTT.

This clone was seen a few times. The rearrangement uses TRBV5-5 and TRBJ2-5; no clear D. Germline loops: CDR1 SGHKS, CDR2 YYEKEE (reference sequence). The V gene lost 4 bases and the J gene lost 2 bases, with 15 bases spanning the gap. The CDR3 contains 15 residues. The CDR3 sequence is CASSPEDLVQETQYF. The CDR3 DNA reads TGTGCCAGCAGCCCTGAGGATTTAGTACAAGAGACCCAGTACTTC.

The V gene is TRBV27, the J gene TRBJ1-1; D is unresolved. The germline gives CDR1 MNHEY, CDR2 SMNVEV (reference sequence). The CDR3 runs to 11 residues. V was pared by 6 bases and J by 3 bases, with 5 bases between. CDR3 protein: CASSSYTEAFF. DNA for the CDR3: TGTGCCAGCAGCTCTTACACTGAAGCTTTCTTT.